The next 23 T cell receptor beta chains were all read from a single sample in a study of regulatory T cells in long-lasting Graves disease. Time point: newly diagnosed GD, antithyroid drugs for less than 3 months. Extracted PBMC RNA gave rise to the TCR library. Both iRepertoire HTBI primers and Arm-PCR of CDR3 regions were used to build the TCR beta libraries. Via MiXCR, TCRdb re-called the multiplex PCR reads, giving one row per CDR3 protein. The sample has over 350,000 distinct CDR3 sequences, about 15% seen once. In addition, the sample was reused for a study of T cells in Graves' hyperthyroidism and ophthalmopathy.

The specimen comprised peripheral blood mononuclear cells (PBMCs), sampled at new diagnosis, from a patient treated with antithyroid drugs. The receptors here all came from a woman in her 40s with Graves disease.

The V and J genes are TRBV9 and TRBJ2-5; 7 bases fit TRBD1. There are 15 residues in the CDR3. The junction had 4 bases not matched to a gene; V was cut back by 0 bases and J by 2 bases. Germline CDR1 and CDR2: SGDLS and YYNGEE. As DNA, the CDR3 is TGTGCCAGCAGCGTAGGAGAGGGGGCTCAAGAGACCCAGTACTTC. Amino acid sequence: CASSVGEGAQETQYF.

V gene TRBV6-2 or TRBV6-3 combines with J gene TRBJ2-1; 9 bases are a match to TRBD2. The J call may be wrong; the DNA end is better matched by TRBJ2-3. This CDR3 is built from 16 residues. Germline assignment: CDR1 MNHEY and CDR2 SVGEGT. CDR3 sequence: CASSARGGRVTDTQYF. The CDR3 DNA follows: TGTGCCAGCAGTGCTAGGGGCGGGAGGGTTACAGATACGCAGTATTTT.

This clonotype was seen at least ten times. CDR3 amino acids: CASGFLDRDTQYF. The CDR3 DNA follows: TGTGCTAGTGGTTTTCTAGACAGGGATACGCAGTATTTT. The chain couples TRBV12-5 to TRBJ2-3, with TRBD1 as a possible D gene (6 bases). V dropped 3 bases and J dropped 6 bases, with 10 bases sitting between them. The CDR3 is made up of 13 amino acids. From germline, CDR1 is LGHNT and CDR2 FRNRAP.

This clonotype was found a few times. The V call is TRBV5-4, the J call TRBJ2-7; D is unresolved. Germline CDR1 and CDR2: SGHNT and YYREEE (reference sequence). This CDR3 has 14 residues. The germline V and J ends were trimmed by 1 base and 3 bases, with 11 bases remaining between them. CDR3 residues: CASSLLSKSYEQYF. The CDR3 DNA sequence: TGTGCCAGCAGCTTGCTATCGAAGAGCTACGAGCAGTACTTC.

This sequence joins TRBV29-1 and TRBJ2-7; D perhaps matches TRBD2 (6 bases). Germline CDR1 reads SQVTM; CDR2 reads ANQGSEA. The ends were cut back, 5 bases at V and 2 bases at J, with 10 bases in the middle. CDR3 size: 12 residues. CDR3 residues: CSVTGLTYEQYF. The CDR3, as DNA: TGCAGCGTTACGGGACTGACCTACGAGCAGTACTTC.

This clonotype was counted many times. This chain uses TRBV18 with TRBJ2-2, with 8 bases fitting TRBD2. This CDR3 has 16 amino acids. Trimming cost V 0 bases and J 3 bases; bases outside gene matches: 3. Germline V gene lookup returns CDR1 KGHSH and CDR2 LQKENI. The CDR3 region is CASSPPGRAYTGELFF. CDR3 DNA sequence: TGTGCCAGCTCACCACCCGGGAGGGCCTACACCGGGGAGCTGTTTTTT.

This clonotype was found a few times. This sequence joins TRBV12-3 or TRBV12-4 and TRBJ1-1, with 7 bases identical to TRBD1. V trimming: 7 bases; J trimming: 3 bases; junction bases outside the gene matches: 8. CDR3 length: 14 amino acids. The CDR3 reads CASTPGGWDTEAFF. The CDR3 DNA sequence: TGTGCCAGCACCCCAGGGGGGTGGGACACTGAAGCTTTCTTT.

This clonotype was observed a handful of times. The chain couples TRBV19 to TRBJ2-3, with TRBD1 matching over 7 bases. V lost 5 bases and J lost 2; bases outside the gene matches: 7. In germline, CDR1 is LNHDA, CDR2 SQIVND (reference sequence). CDR3 length: 15 residues. CDR3 loop: CASSQGDTHTDTQYF. The CDR3 DNA sequence: TGTGCCAGTAGTCAGGGGGACACACACACAGATACGCAGTATTTT.

This clonotype came up a few times. The J gene is TRBJ2-2, the V gene TRBV7-2, with TRBD2 identical over 7 bases. V was pared by 5 bases and J by 5 bases, with 14 bases of the junction left unmatched. The germline gives CDR1 SGHTA, CDR2 FQGNSA. The CDR3 is made up of 17 amino acids. The CDR3 region has the DNA TGTGCCAGCAGCCACATCTTGGGGGAGGGAAGGACCGGGGAGCTGTTTTTT. Translated, it gives CASSHILGEGRTGELFF.

The chain joins TRBV4-2 to TRBJ2-2; D not certain. Trimming shortened V by 2 bases and J by 1 base, and 5 bases separated the two germline ends. This CDR3 comprises 14 residues. The germline V gene encodes CDR1 LGHNA and CDR2 YNFKEQ. The CDR3 coding sequence is TGTGCCAGCAGCCAATACTTGAACACCGGGGAGCTGTTTTTT. It yields the protein CASSQYLNTGELFF.

Ten or more counts support this clonotype. The chain is built from TRBV29-1 and TRBJ2-3, with TRBD2 matching 8 bases. The germline V gene encodes CDR1 SQVTM and CDR2 ANQGSEA. V dropped 4 bases and J dropped 6; count of bases not matched to a gene: 15. The CDR3 is made up of 16 amino acids. CDR3 region: CSVGGAGGNDPDTQYF. DNA for the CDR3: TGCAGCGTTGGGGGGGCGGGAGGAAACGACCCGGATACGCAGTATTTT.

The chain joins TRBV29-1 to TRBJ2-2; 12 nucleotides match TRBD2. CDR1 SQVTM and CDR2 ANQGSEA come from the germline V gene. V dropped 5 bases and J dropped 9; count of bases not matched to a gene: 7. The CDR3 contains 14 residues. This CDR3 reads CSVPSGRAPRELFF. In DNA form, the CDR3 reads TGCAGCGTTCCTAGCGGGAGGGCCCCCAGGGAGCTGTTTTTT.

Turning to this clonotype: A far larger clone is off by one base, so a read error is likely. The genes are TRBV11-3 and TRBJ2-3; weak D call: TRBD2 (6 bases). The J call may be wrong; the DNA end is better matched by TRBJ2-1. The CDR3 contains 16 residues. Germline V gene lookup returns CDR1 SGHNT and CDR2 YENEEA. The CDR3 sequence is CASSPGLGNIFAKQFF. The DNA for the CDR3 is TGTGCCAGCAGCCCGGGACTCGGGAACATCTTCGCTAAGCAGTTCTTC.

This clonotype was seen repeatedly, ten times or more. The J gene is TRBJ1-5, the V gene TRBV7-9; 7 positions agree with TRBD1. V shed 5 bases and J 1 base; nucleotides not matched to a gene: 8. The CDR3 sequence is 16 residues long. The germline gives CDR1 SEHNR, CDR2 FQNEAQ (reference sequence). CDR3 residues: CASSQGGGRSNQPQHF. Written as DNA, the CDR3 is TGTGCCAGCAGCCAGGGGGGGGGCCGAAGCAATCAGCCCCAGCATTTT.

The rearrangement joins TRBV2 to TRBJ2-2; the match to TRBD2 covers 13 bases. The germline CDR1 and CDR2 sequences are SNHLY and FYNNEI. The CDR3 is made up of 18 amino acids. The V and J ends lost 4 bases and 5 bases, in that order; junction bases with no gene match: 10. CDR3 region: CASSGRGLAGRYTGELFF. The CDR3 DNA reads as TGTGCCAGCAGTGGGCGGGGACTAGCGGGAAGGTATACCGGGGAGCTGTTTTTT.

Only a few counts were recorded for this clonotype. This may be a read error, as it is one base from a much larger clone. V and J are TRBV5-4 and TRBJ2-3; D may correspond to TRBD1 or TRBD2 (5 bases each). Germline V gene sequence: CDR1 SGHNT, CDR2 YYREEE (reference sequence). The length of the CDR3 is 11 residues. V lost 3 bases and J 6 bases, leaving 5 bases between the germline ends. CDR3 amino acids: CASSWGDTQYF. In DNA, the CDR3 is TGTGCCAGCAGCTGGGGGGATACGCAGTATTTT.

This clonotype came up a few times. The chain employs TRBV3-1 and TRBJ2-5; 8 nucleotides match TRBD2. The CDR3 spans 13 residues. The ends lost 8 bases at V and 4 bases at J; junction bases unmatched: 6. The germline gives CDR1 LGHDT, CDR2 YNNKEL (reference sequence). The CDR3 sequence: CASLTAGGETQYF. The CDR3 DNA sequence: TGTGCCAGCTTAACCGCGGGAGGAGAGACCCAGTACTTC.

The chain joins TRBV12-3 or TRBV12-4 to TRBJ1-2; tentatively, D is TRBD1 (6 bases). This CDR3 contains 14 residues. Trimming pared 3 bases from V and 0 bases from J, leaving 8 bases between. CDR3 residues: CASSLDRANYGYTF. CDR3 coding DNA: TGTGCCAGCAGTTTGGACAGAGCTAACTATGGCTACACCTTC.

The chain has TRBV28 and TRBJ2-5, with 7 bases fitting TRBD2. Germline CDR1 and CDR2: MDHEN and SYDVKM. V trimming: 4 bases; J trimming: 1 base; junction bases outside the gene matches: 6. The CDR3 length is 15 residues. The DNA for the CDR3 is TGTGCCAGCAGTTGGCTAGCGGTACTCCAAGAGACCCAGTACTTC. This encodes CASSWLAVLQETQYF.

This clonotype has ten or more counts. The rearrangement uses TRBV11-2 and TRBJ2-2; D not certain. Germline V CDR1 and CDR2: SGHAT, FQNNGV. The germline V and J ends were trimmed by 6 bases and 5 bases, with 7 bases remaining between them. The CDR3 has 12 amino acids. The CDR3 DNA is TGTGCCAGCAGTCCCCTAACCGGGGAGCTGTTTTTT. Translated: CASSPLTGELFF.

The chain joins TRBV30 to TRBJ2-1; no firm D call. Trimming pared 0 bases from V and 6 bases from J, leaving 6 bases between. The CDR3 is 12 residues long. Per the germline V gene, CDR1 is GTSNPN and CDR2 is SVGIG (reference sequence). CDR3 protein: CAWSVLGNEQFF. CDR3 bases: TGTGCCTGGAGTGTCTTGGGCAATGAGCAGTTCTTC.

This clonotype appeared many times. V gene TRBV28 combines with J gene TRBJ1-2; D is unclear. The CDR3 is 15 residues long. With 10 bases removed from V and 5 bases from J, the gap between germline ends came to 23 bases. Germline V gene sequence: CDR1 MDHEN, CDR2 SYDVKM. The CDR3: CATLEDSPRSYGYTF. The CDR3 bases are TGTGCCACCCTGGAGGACTCCCCGAGGAGTTATGGCTACACCTTC.

This clonotype was seen ten or more times. This chain connects TRBV11-3 to TRBJ1-4; D is perhaps TRBD1 (5 bases). V lost 3 bases, J lost 8 bases, and 13 bases lay in between. The CDR3 runs to 14 residues. Germline V gene sequence: CDR1 SGHNT, CDR2 YENEEA. The CDR3 sequence is CASSLRLRGEKLFF. CDR3 nucleotides: TGTGCCAGCAGCTTGCGGTTACGGGGGGAAAAACTGTTTTTT.